This T cell receptor beta chain was observed in a study of neurological immune-mediated disorders. This clonotype was found many times. The cDNA came from 5'RACE with 10-nucleotide random UMIs. TCRdb fed the 5' RACE reads into MiXCR, producing one record per CDR3 protein. The table has around 13,000 distinct CDR3 sequences, more than 9% seen once; the top ten hold under 25%. V lost 7 bases, J lost 1 base, and 2 bases stayed unmatched. CDR1 and CDR2 (germline): SGHRS, YFSETQ. This CDR3 has 14 residues. The TCR sequence derives from a woman aged 35 to 49 in good health. V usage is TRBV5-1 and J usage is TRBJ2-6, with 7 bases matching TRBD1. Source material: PBMCs. CDR3: CASWDSSGANVLTF. The CDR3 DNA reads TGCGCCAGCTGGGACAGTTCTGGGGCCAACGTCCTGACTTTC.